Below are 27 T cell receptor beta chains sequenced from a single sample in a study of CD8+CD57+ T cells in acquired aplastic anemia. Both TCR beta VDJ combination and CDR3 sequence profiling were carried out. Genomic DNA was the template for this profiling. TCRdb passed the reads through MiXCR, listing each CDR3 protein once. The table lists around 500,000 distinct CDR3 sequences, about a third of them singletons, with roughly 0.89% in the top ten. Patients selected for sequencing had displayed CD8+CD57+ cell expansion by flow cytometry. The specimen sequenced was sorted CD4+, CD8+, or CD8+CD57+ T cells (not recorded which) from PBMCs. These receptors came from a human donor with aplastic anemia.

The chain recombines TRBV30 with TRBJ1-2, with a tentative D call TRBD1 (5 bases). Trimming shortened V by 3 bases and J by 4 bases, and 15 bases separated the two germline ends. CDR1 and CDR2 from the germline V gene are GTSNPN and SVGIG (reference sequence). The CDR3 has 14 residues. The CDR3 protein is CAWRRRGKGYGYTF. Written as DNA, the CDR3 is TGTGCCTGGAGAAGGAGGGGAAAAGGCTATGGCTACACCTTC.

The chain is built from TRBV6-5 and TRBJ2-3; D is uncertain. The CDR3 totals 14 residues. The V and J ends lost 2 bases and 0 bases respectively, with 6 bases between them. CDR1 is MNHEY and CDR2 is SVGAGI in the germline V gene. The chain's CDR3 is CASSYPDSTDTQYF. The CDR3 coding sequence is TGTGCCAGCAGTTACCCAGACAGCACAGATACGCAGTATTTT.

The chain employs TRBV6-5 and TRBJ1-1; D is perhaps TRBD1 (6 bases). CDR3 length: 15 residues. V was cut by 4 bases and J by 7 bases, with 19 bases left in between. The germline V gene encodes CDR1 MNHEY and CDR2 SVGAGI. The CDR3 DNA reads as TGTGCCAGCAGTTCCCCAACAGGGCGCACTCTTGAAGCTTTCTTT. Protein product: CASSSPTGRTLEAFF.

As regards this clonotype: A clone one base away is much larger, so this may be a read error. The CDR3 sequence is CASSLVVSTEAFF. In nucleotides, the CDR3 is TGTGCCAGCAGCTTAGTCGTGAGCACTGAAGCTTTCTTT. This chain uses TRBV7-9 with TRBJ1-1; D uncertain. The CDR3 length is 13 residues. V lost 1 base and J 4 bases, leaving 7 bases between the germline ends. CDR1 is SEHNR, CDR2 FQNEAQ, per germline (reference sequence).

This clonotype was picked up a small number of times. The chain is built from TRBV15 and TRBJ1-2; TRBD1 aligns across 10 bases. The CDR3 extends over 14 amino acids. Unmatched junction bases numbered 2, after V lost 3 bases and J lost 4 bases. Looked up from germline, CDR1 is LNHNV and CDR2 is YYDKDF (reference sequence). CDR3 region: CATSSRTGGYGYTF. The CDR3 DNA reads TGTGCCACCAGCAGTCGGACAGGGGGCTATGGCTACACCTTC. The entire variable domain, with the rest obtained from reference TRBV15 and TRBJ1-2, is as follows: DAMVIQNPRYQVTQFGKPVTLSCSQTLNHNVMYWYQQKSSQAPKLLFHYYDKDFNNEADTPDNFQSRRPNTSFCFLDIRSPGLGDTAMYLCATSSRTGGYGYTFGSGTRLTVV.

As for this clonotype: Since a much larger clone is just one base distant, this may be a read error. The chain carries TRBV20-1 and TRBJ2-7, with 10 bases fitting TRBD2. J was trimmed by 10 bases and V by 3 bases; bases with no gene match: 12. The V gene's germline CDR1 is DFQATT and CDR2 SNEGSKA (reference sequence). This CDR3 is built from 14 residues. For the CDR3, the DNA is TGCAGTGCTAGTGTGCTCCTAGCGGGAGAGGCCCAGTACTTC. Translation gives CSASVLLAGEAQYF.

The genes are TRBV25-1 and TRBJ1-1; D not certain. CDR1 MGHDK and CDR2 SYGVNS come from the germline V gene. Trimming stripped 6 bases from V and 3 bases from J, with 8 bases between. The CDR3 has 12 residues. DNA for the CDR3: TGTGCCAGCAGCGTCCGGGACACTGAAGCTTTCTTT. This gives the protein CASSVRDTEAFF.

About this clonotype itself: One end of the junction does not line up with germline, which may come from a read error. The chain combines TRBV9 with TRBJ2-5; the match to TRBD2 covers 7 bases. This CDR3 is built from 14 residues. Per germline, CDR1 SGDLS and CDR2 YYNGEE. The CDR3 region is CASSVSGIQETQCF. The CDR3 bases are TGTGCCAGCAGCGTGAGCGGGATTCAAGAGACCCAGTGCTTC.

V gene TRBV20-1 combines with J gene TRBJ1-1, with D uncertain. V was clipped by 5 bases and J by 4 bases, with 11 bases between them. Germline CDR1 and CDR2: DFQATT and SNEGSKA (reference sequence). This CDR3 has 12 amino acids. In DNA, the CDR3 is TGCAGTGCTGAGCGGGGTGGCACTGAAGCTTTCTTT. Translation gives CSAERGGTEAFF.

Only a few counts were recorded for this clonotype. J is TRBJ2-1 and V is TRBV29-1; 16 nucleotides line up with TRBD2. CDR1 is SQVTM and CDR2 is ANQGSEA in the germline V gene. The CDR3 length is 17 residues. Trimming took 3 bases from V and 8 from J; bases not matched to a gene: 10. The CDR3 sequence is CSVEGTSGRAFFDEQFF. The CDR3 nucleotides read TGCAGCGTTGAGGGGACTAGCGGGAGGGCCTTTTTCGATGAGCAGTTCTTC.

Of note for this clonotype: This sequence may be a read error, since a much larger clone differs from it by one base. The rearrangement joins TRBV5-1 to TRBJ2-5, with a possible D match to TRBD1 (6 bases). V shed 4 bases and J shed 2 bases, with 15 bases lying between them. This CDR3 spans 15 amino acids. CDR1 and CDR2 (germline): SGHRS, YFSETQ. This chain's CDR3 is CASSPQTGTQETQYF. The CDR3 DNA is TGCGCCAGCAGCCCCCAAACAGGGACACAAGAGACCCAGTACTTC.

This clonotype has a count of ten or more. The chain carries TRBV29-1 and TRBJ1-5; D remains unclear. Per germline, CDR1 SQVTM and CDR2 ANQGSEA. The V gene lost 5 bases and the J gene lost 2 bases, with 13 bases spanning the gap. This CDR3 is 14 amino acids long. The CDR3 DNA sequence: TGCAGCGTTTTGACCACGATGGGCAATCAGCCCCAGCATTTT. Translation gives CSVLTTMGNQPQHF.

The chain is built from TRBV5-1 and TRBJ2-2; 9 nucleotides agree with TRBD2. Germline lookup yields CDR1 SGHRS and CDR2 YFSETQ. This CDR3 has 15 amino acids. Trimming took 2 bases from V and 6 from J; bases not matched to a gene: 5. The CDR3 DNA follows: TGCGCCAGCAGCTTTGCGGGAGGGCAATCCGGGGAGCTGTTTTTT. Encoded protein: CASSFAGGQSGELFF.

This clonotype turned up a few times. V usage is TRBV10-3 and J usage is TRBJ2-3, with 10 bases matching TRBD1. Germline V gives CDR1 ENHRY, CDR2 SYGVKD. V shed 10 bases and J 6 bases; nucleotides not matched to a gene: 10. The CDR3 sequence is 14 residues long. The CDR3 here is CASRDRGGGDTQYF. CDR3 DNA: TGTGCCAGCAGGGACAGGGGAGGAGGCGATACGCAGTATTTT.

This clonotype was detected many times. The rearrangement links TRBV19 to TRBJ1-2; a weak D match, TRBD1 (6 bases). Germline CDR1 LNHDA, CDR2 SQIVND (reference sequence). Trimming took 3 bases from V and 4 from J, leaving 15 bases between them. The length of the CDR3 is 15 residues. Written as DNA, the CDR3 is TGTGCCAGTAGTATTGCCGGGAGGGGGGTCTATGGCTACACCTTC. This codes for CASSIAGRGVYGYTF.

This clonotype was counted between two and nine times. J is TRBJ1-5 and V is TRBV20-1; D might be TRBD1 (5 bases). The V gene lost 3 bases and the J gene lost 5 bases, with 8 bases spanning the gap. The CDR3 covers 12 residues. Germline assignment: CDR1 DFQATT and CDR2 SNEGSKA (reference sequence). The CDR3 here is CSASDSYQPQHF. CDR3 nucleotides: TGCAGTGCTAGCGACAGCTATCAGCCCCAGCATTTT.

This rearrangement joins TRBV20-1 to TRBJ2-2, with D uncertain. Between the trimmed V and J ends, which lost 2 bases and 3 bases, there was a span of 4 bases. Germline V lookup: CDR1 DFQATT, CDR2 SNEGSKA (reference sequence). The CDR3 extends over 12 amino acids. DNA of the CDR3: TGCAGTGCTAGACGGGACACCGGGGAGCTGTTTTTT. It encodes CSARRDTGELFF.

On this clonotype itself: A single base separates this from a much larger clone, so it may be a read error. The rearrangement uses TRBV2 and TRBJ2-3, with 7 bases identical to TRBD2. Germline-derived CDR1 and CDR2 are SNHLY and FYNNEI. The CDR3 length is 16 residues. The CDR3 is CASSQAGLGSTDTQYF. The CDR3 DNA reads as TGTGCCAGCAGTCAAGCGGGACTCGGTAGCACAGATACGCAGTATTTT. The entire variable domain, with the rest obtained from reference TRBV2 and TRBJ2-3, is as follows: EPEVTQTPSHQVTQMGQEVILRCVPISNHLYFYWYRQILGQKVEFLVSFYNNEISEKSEIFDDQFSVERPDGSNFTLKIRSTKLEDSAMYFCASSQAGLGSTDTQYFGPGTRLTVL.

The V and J genes are TRBV20-1 and TRBJ1-1; D is possibly TRBD1 (6 bases). CDR3 length equals 11 residues. Trimming took 6 bases from V and 8 from J, leaving 13 bases between them. Looked up from germline, CDR1 is DFQATT and CDR2 is SNEGSKA (reference sequence). In DNA, the CDR3 is TGCAGTGCCTGGAGACAGGCCGAAGCTTTCTTT. Protein product: CSAWRQAEAFF.

The chain combines TRBV30 with TRBJ2-1; 10 bases fit TRBD2. The CDR3 extends over 14 amino acids. CDR1 and CDR2 (germline): GTSNPN, SVGIG (reference sequence). Unmatched junction bases numbered 7, after V lost 1 base and J lost 10 bases. CDR3 DNA sequence: TGTGCCTGGAGTGCCCTAGCGGGGGTTTACGAGCAGTTCTTC. It yields the protein CAWSALAGVYEQFF.

The chain uses TRBV2 and TRBJ1-2; 9 nucleotides line up with TRBD1. Germline-derived CDR1 and CDR2 are SNHLY and FYNNEI. The CDR3 spans 13 residues. V shed 6 bases and J 7 bases; nucleotides not matched to a gene: 6. CDR3 nucleotide sequence: TGTGCCAGCAGCGTACAGGGGGCTGGTGGCTACACCTTC. Its translation is CASSVQGAGGYTF.

This clonotype appeared many times. As DNA, the CDR3 is TGTGCCAGCAGCCGAAGAGTAGCCTACGAGCAGTACTTC. It is translated as CASSRRVAYEQYF. The chain is built from TRBV12-3 or TRBV12-4 and TRBJ2-7; D gene unclear. V lost 6 bases, J lost 2 bases, and 11 bases lay in between. This CDR3 comprises 13 residues.

In DNA, the CDR3 is TGCGCCAGCAGCTGGAGAGACAGGTCGGATACGCAGTATTTT. Its translation: CASSWRDRSDTQYF. The V call is TRBV5-1, the J call TRBJ2-3, with a tentative D call TRBD1 (6 bases). The CDR3 loop spans 14 amino acids. Between the trimmed V and J ends, which lost 3 bases and 6 bases, there was a span of 14 bases. The germline CDR1 and CDR2 sequences are SGHRS and YFSETQ. Using reference TRBV5-1 and TRBJ2-3 for the parts outside the CDR3, the full variable domain is KAGVTQTPRYLIKTRGQQVTLSCSPISGHRSVSWYQQTPGQGLQFLFEYFSETQRNKGNFPGRFSGRQFSNSRSEMNVSTLELGDSALYLCASSWRDRSDTQYFGPGTRLTVL.

V is TRBV25-1 and J is TRBJ2-3; 11 bases are a match to TRBD2. The germline gives CDR1 MGHDK, CDR2 SYGVNS. This CDR3 has 18 amino acids. V dropped 3 bases and J dropped 3; count of bases not matched to a gene: 11. The CDR3 nucleotides are TGTGCCAGCAGTGATTACGGTAGCGGGAGGGTATTGACAGATACGCAGTATTTT. This encodes CASSDYGSGRVLTDTQYF.

The chain recombines TRBV11-2 with TRBJ2-5; possible D gene TRBD1, 6 bases. This CDR3 spans 15 amino acids. Per germline, CDR1 SGHAT and CDR2 FQNNGV. Trimming took off 5 bases at V and 4 bases at J, with 17 bases between the two ends. The CDR3 region is CASSPPTGMGETQYF. The CDR3 region has the DNA TGTGCCAGCAGCCCTCCTACAGGGATGGGAGAGACCCAGTACTTC.

The gene calls are TRBV19 and TRBJ2-4; D unclear. Trimming cost V 3 bases and J 5 bases, with 17 bases left between them. The CDR3 contains 16 residues. The V gene's germline CDR1 is LNHDA and CDR2 SQIVND (reference sequence). In DNA form, the CDR3 reads TGTGCCAGTAGTATCCGACTGGGCCCCCGGGAAAACATTCAGTACTTC. Translation: CASSIRLGPRENIQYF.

This clonotype was picked up many times. The V and J genes are TRBV5-5 and TRBJ1-2; D ambiguous. V dropped 4 bases and J dropped 4 bases, with 20 bases sitting between them. CDR3 length: 16 residues. Germline V CDR1 and CDR2: SGHKS, YYEKEE (reference sequence). Here the CDR3 DNA reads TGTGCCAGCAGCAGGGCGGTGAGACAAACATCCTATGGCTACACCTTC. Translating it yields CASSRAVRQTSYGYTF.